One sample yielded the 3 T cell receptor beta chains listed below, sequenced in a study of tumor-infiltrating lymphocytes in primary liver carcinoma. Unsorted whole blood served as the source of blood RNA, and germline DNA was extracted as well. With about 470 ng total RNA as template and a constant-region primer, TCR beta cDNA was made. It was through three nested multiplex PCR rounds of slightly modified ARM-PCR that TCR beta libraries arose. PCR rounds one and two used TRBV1-TRBV30 forward primers with a C-beta reverse primer for around 11 cycles each. A single record per CDR3 protein comes from TCRdb applying MiXCR to the multiplex PCR reads. There are about 300,000 distinct CDR3 sequences in the sample; more than 55% occur only once, and about 9.4% lies in the top ten. Material for sequencing was peripheral blood. These receptors were taken from a man aged 40-55 years with primary liver carcinoma and hepatitis B virus infection.

Turning to this clonotype: This could be a read error, since a much larger clone is one nucleotide away. The chain recombines TRBV4-2 with TRBJ1-1; D is ambiguous. The CDR3 is made up of 16 amino acids. The V end was cut by 2 bases, the J end by 1 base, with 14 bases between. Germline V gives CDR1 LGHNA, CDR2 YNFKEQ. The CDR3 nucleotides read TGTGCCAGCAGCCAATTAATGGGAGGGAGGAACACTGAAGCTTTCTTT. Protein product: CASSQLMGGRNTEAFF.

This clonotype was seen just once. V and J are TRBV11-2 and TRBJ2-2; 10 nucleotides agree with TRBD2. The CDR3 is 17 residues long. Germline loops: CDR1 SGHAT, CDR2 FQNNGV. V shed 5 bases and J 4 bases; nucleotides not matched to a gene: 10. CDR3: CASSPGLAVVGTGELFF. The CDR3 DNA reads as TGTGCCAGCAGCCCCGGACTAGCGGTAGTTGGCACCGGGGAGCTGTTTTTT.

This sequence joins TRBV11-2 and TRBJ2-4, with D possibly TRBD1 on 5 matching bases. CDR1 is SGHAT and CDR2 is FQNNGV in the germline V gene. The CDR3 consists of 16 residues. Deletions cut 5 bases from V and 0 bases from J, with 14 bases between. In DNA, the CDR3 is TGTGCCAGCAGCCCAGGGCAGGTACTAGCCAAAAACATTCAGTACTTC. It is translated as CASSPGQVLAKNIQYF.